The T cell receptor beta chain described here comes from a study of T-cell memory formation after mild COVID-19. Across the whole study: Largely donor-specific sequence clusters came from a couple of donors.

CDR3 length: 15 amino acids. CDR1 and CDR2 (germline): SGHTA, FQGNSA. This clonotype was counted between two and nine times. Its cognate antigen is unknown. One end of the junction varies from germline; a read error may be responsible. Findings and caveats of the study: Clones that contracted from day 15 to 85 had balanced CD4/CD8; later expanders were CD4+ biased. Among CD4+ contracting clones, most were CM and EM, and CD8+ ones EMRA.

It was 5'RACE with constant-segment primers that produced the TCR alpha and TCR beta cDNA libraries, which carried sample barcodes and UMIs. TCRdb fed the 5' RACE reads into MiXCR, producing one record per CDR3 protein. The data show under 600,000 distinct CDR3 sequences, roughly 22% seen once. This chain joins TRBV7-2 and TRBJ2-5; TRBD2 is a possible D gene (5 bases). The specimen sequenced was PBMCs or a T cell subset sorted from them (not recorded which). The source of this sequence is an adult woman who had mild COVID-19 (a few samples of this study predate the infection). Cell type and time point are not known. The CDR3 sequence is CASSLAGVAQETQYF. CDR3 sequence (DNA): TGTGCCAGCAGCCTAGCCGGGGTGGCTCAAGAGACCCAGTACTTC.